These 14 T cell receptor beta chains originate from one sample sequenced in a study of blood T cell repertoires in COVID-19. Measured with immunoSEQ multiplex PCR; TCRdb has only the in-frame clones, and not every one. The repertoire has approximately 150,000 clones, approximately 88% of them found once; the top ten carry more than 5%. Sequenced sample: peripheral blood. The origin of the receptors is a human donor in a cohort sampled during active COVID-19.

In its sample, this clone was seen once. The V call is TRBV28, the J call TRBJ2-7, with a possible D match to TRBD1 (6 bases). V was cut by 6 bases and J by 4 bases, with 16 bases left in between. The germline V gene has CDR1 MDHEN and CDR2 SYDVKM. There are 14 residues in the CDR3. The CDR3 here is CASSRGIVPYEQYF. CDR3 sequence (DNA): TGTGCCAGCAGCAGGGGCATCGTTCCTTACGAGCAGTACTTC.

The chain recombines TRBV2 with TRBJ2-7, with unresolved D. Germline CDR1 reads SNHLY; CDR2 reads FYNNEI. CDR3 length equals 16 residues. Trimming cost V 3 bases and J 2 bases, with 17 bases left between them. CDR3 region: CASSDPGGKTTYEQYF. For the CDR3, the DNA is TGTGCCAGCAGTGACCCTGGCGGAAAAACCACCTACGAGCAGTACTTC. Full variable domain (remainder filled in from reference TRBV2 and TRBJ2-7): EPEVTQTPSHQVTQMGQEVILRCVPISNHLYFYWYRQILGQKVEFLVSFYNNEISEKSEIFDDQFSVERPDGSNFTLKIRSTKLEDSAMYFCASSDPGGKTTYEQYFGPGTRLTVT.

This sequence joins TRBV11-3 and TRBJ2-7; D might be TRBD1 (5 bases). CDR1 and CDR2 (germline): SGHNT, YENEEA. The V end lost 1 base, the J end lost 6 bases, and 13 bases lay between the germline ends. The CDR3 length is 14 residues. The CDR3 DNA follows: TGTGCCAGCAGCTTAGTTCCCGCCCAGGGCGAGCAGTACTTC. Residues: CASSLVPAQGEQYF.

The V and J genes are TRBV7-9 and TRBJ2-1; the match to TRBD2 covers 10 bases. Germline V gene sequence: CDR1 SEHNR, CDR2 FQNEAQ (reference sequence). This CDR3 is 15 amino acids long. Germline trimming cut 4 bases from V and 3 bases from J; bases unmatched to any gene: 3. CDR3 sequence: CASSSPSGSYNEQFF. CDR3 sequence (DNA): TGTGCCAGCAGCTCCCCTAGCGGGAGCTACAATGAGCAGTTCTTC.

The rearrangement links TRBV15 to TRBJ1-5; a weak D match, TRBD1 (6 bases). Looked up from germline, CDR1 is LNHNV and CDR2 is YYDKDF (reference sequence). The length of the CDR3 is 14 residues. V was clipped by 5 bases and J by 11 bases, with 19 bases between them. The chain's CDR3 is CATSGEQGSGAQHF. Here the CDR3 DNA reads TGTGCCACCAGCGGGGAGCAGGGGTCAGGGGCCCAGCATTTT.

This sequence joins TRBV7-2 and TRBJ1-4; TRBD1 might be the D (5 bases). The CDR3 sequence is 17 residues long. Trimming took off 5 bases at V and 8 bases at J, with 24 bases between the two ends. Looked up from germline, CDR1 is SGHTA and CDR2 is FQGNSA. The CDR3 region has the DNA TGTGCCAGCAGCGCAATCCTAAACAGGCGGGGGGAGGAAAAACTGTTTTTT. It is translated as CASSAILNRRGEEKLFF.

In this sample, this clone turned up once. V is TRBV3-1 (or the pseudogene TRBV3-2) and J is TRBJ2-7; D might be TRBD1 (5 bases). The V end was cut by 3 bases, the J end by 0 bases, with 12 bases between. CDR3 length equals 15 residues. Looked up from germline, CDR1 is LGHDT and CDR2 is YNNKEL (reference sequence). The CDR3 sequence: CASSQGSGRSYEQYF. The CDR3 region has the DNA TGTGCCAGCAGCCAGGGGTCAGGGCGCTCCTACGAGCAGTACTTC.

V usage is TRBV28 and J usage is TRBJ2-1, with TRBD2 identical over 9 bases. This CDR3 comprises 16 residues. The V segment lost 3 bases and the J segment 6 bases; nucleotides outside the gene matches: 9. CDR1 MDHEN and CDR2 SYDVKM come from the germline V gene. The CDR3 protein is CASSFNGGRAANEQFF. CDR3 coding DNA: TGTGCCAGCAGTTTTAATGGCGGGAGGGCCGCCAATGAGCAGTTCTTC.

J is TRBJ2-7 and V is TRBV27; 8 bases are shared with TRBD1. Germline V gene data show CDR1 as MNHEY and CDR2 as SMNVEV (reference sequence). This CDR3 spans 12 amino acids. V shed 4 bases and J 5 bases; nucleotides not matched to a gene: 1. The CDR3 DNA sequence: TGTGCCAGCAGTTCGACAGGGGACGAGCAGTACTTC. Its protein product is CASSSTGDEQYF.

The V gene is TRBV4-1, the J gene TRBJ1-2; D might be TRBD1 (5 bases). The CDR3 has 14 residues. Trimming cost V 0 bases and J 8 bases, with 13 bases left between them. Per germline, CDR1 MGHRA and CDR2 YSYEKL. DNA for the CDR3: TGCGCCAGCAGCCAAGAAGGCAGGGTTGGCGGCTACACCTTC. Protein: CASSQEGRVGGYTF.

V is TRBV5-1 and J is TRBJ2-5, with D possibly being TRBD2 (5 bases). Germline V CDR1 and CDR2: SGHRS, YFSETQ. The CDR3 is 13 residues long. V lost 0 bases to trimming and J lost 5 bases, with 8 bases between them. In DNA, the CDR3 is TGCGCCAGCAGCTTGGTACTAGAGGAGACCCAGTACTTC. This gives the protein CASSLVLEETQYF.

This chain uses TRBV28 with TRBJ2-7, with unresolved D. The CDR3 is 13 residues long. From germline, CDR1 is MDHEN and CDR2 SYDVKM. V gave up 2 bases and J gave up 6 bases, with 11 bases separating them. In nucleotides, the CDR3 is TGTGCCAGCAGTTTAACCCGAACTGCCGAGCAGTACTTC. This sequence encodes CASSLTRTAEQYF.

CDR3 loop: CASSLGTSGNDEQFF. The CDR3 DNA sequence: TGTGCCAGCAGCTTAGGGACTAGCGGGAACGATGAGCAGTTCTTC. This chain connects TRBV5-4 to TRBJ2-1; 13 positions match TRBD2. Germline loops: CDR1 SGHNT, CDR2 YYREEE (reference sequence). The ends lost 2 bases at V and 8 bases at J; junction bases unmatched: 4. The CDR3 is 15 amino acids.

The table lists this clone with a count of one. V and J are TRBV19 and TRBJ2-7; 10 positions match TRBD2. This CDR3 has 14 residues. V dropped 5 bases and J dropped 3; count of bases not matched to a gene: 4. Germline CDR1 LNHDA, CDR2 SQIVND (reference sequence). The CDR3 here is CASSPSGRYYEQYF. The CDR3 DNA reads TGTGCCAGTAGTCCTAGCGGGAGATACTACGAGCAGTACTTC.